These 15 T cell receptor beta chains originate from one sample sequenced in a study of vaccination and CD4 T cells after COVID-19. The sample's treatment: approximately nine-day PBMC culture with coronavirus spike peptide pools or control peptides (ViraFEST assay). Their antigen targets remain unknown. CD4+ T cells that had been cultured provided DNA sequenced with the Oncomine TCR Beta short-read assay. TCRdb called the PCR reads again in MiXCR, with one record for every CDR3 protein. The data show nearly 25,000 distinct CDR3 sequences, around 62% seen once. Sequencing was done on a sample of CD4+ T cells from blood, cultured in vitro. These receptors were obtained from a human donor who had recovered from COVID-19.

This rearrangement joins TRBV24-1 to TRBJ1-1, with a tentative D call TRBD1 (5 bases). Per the germline V gene, CDR1 is KGHDR and CDR2 is SFDVKD. The germline V and J ends were trimmed by 0 bases and 11 bases, with 6 bases remaining between them. This CDR3 region has 11 residues. CDR3 bases: TGTGCCACCAGTGATTTGGGGGGGGCTTTCTTT. It translates to CATSDLGGAFF.

This clonotype was picked up a small number of times. This rearrangement joins TRBV7-9 to TRBJ1-5; D ambiguous. Germline CDR1 reads SEHNR; CDR2 reads FQNEAQ (reference sequence). The CDR3 loop spans 14 amino acids. The V gene lost 3 bases and the J gene lost 5 bases, with 11 bases spanning the gap. This chain's CDR3 is CASSFGTLHQPQHF. The CDR3 bases are TGTGCCAGCAGCTTCGGTACCTTACATCAGCCCCAGCATTTT. Full variable domain (outside the CDR3, taken from reference TRBV7-9 and TRBJ1-5): DTGVSQNPRHKITKRGQNVTFRCDPISEHNRLYWYRQTLGQGPEFLTYFQNEAQLEKSRLLSDRFSAERPKGSFSTLEIQRTEQGDSAMYLCASSFGTLHQPQHFGDGTRLSIL.

J is TRBJ2-5 and V is TRBV20-1; no clear D gene. CDR3 length: 12 residues. Germline V gene lookup returns CDR1 DFQATT and CDR2 SNEGSKA (reference sequence). V lost 1 base and J 4 bases, leaving 7 bases between the germline ends. The CDR3 sequence is CSARGVGETQYF. CDR3 nucleotides: TGCAGTGCTAGAGGTGTTGGAGAGACCCAGTACTTC.

This CDR3 is CASSLYDTQYF. The DNA of the CDR3 is TGTGCCAGCAGTCTTTACGATACGCAGTATTTT. The rearrangement uses TRBV28 and TRBJ2-3; D remains ambiguous. Trimming took 5 bases from V and 6 from J, leaving 6 bases between them. The germline gives CDR1 MDHEN, CDR2 SYDVKM. The CDR3 consists of 11 residues. Together with reference TRBV28 and TRBJ2-3, the CDR3 gives the full variable domain: DVKVTQSSRYLVKRTGEKVFLECVQDMDHENMFWYRQDPGLGLRLIYFSYDVKMKEKGDIPEGYSVSREKKERFSLILESASTNQTSMYLCASSLYDTQYFGPGTRLTVL.

The chain links TRBV7-2 to TRBJ1-2, with D perhaps TRBD1 (5 bases). There are 15 residues in the CDR3. Trimming shortened V by 5 bases and J by 4 bases, and 17 bases separated the two germline ends. Germline-derived CDR1 and CDR2 are SGHTA and FQGNSA. The CDR3 protein is CASSKWDGGGYGYTF. As DNA, the CDR3 is TGTGCCAGCAGCAAATGGGACGGCGGTGGCTATGGCTACACCTTC.

The chain joins TRBV28 to TRBJ1-1; D gene uncertain. CDR1 MDHEN and CDR2 SYDVKM come from the germline V gene. V lost 1 base, J lost 11 bases, and 14 bases lay in between. The CDR3 sequence is 13 residues long. CDR3 sequence reads: CASSLSISGWAFF. CDR3 DNA sequence: TGTGCCAGCAGTTTATCCATCTCCGGGTGGGCTTTCTTT.

This clonotype was recorded a few times. This chain's CDR3 is CSARDVRFGTDNQPQHF. CDR3 nucleotides: TGCAGTGCTAGAGATGTCCGGTTCGGGACAGATAATCAGCCCCAGCATTTT. This chain links TRBV20-1 with TRBJ1-5; 7 bases match TRBD1. The germline CDR1 and CDR2 sequences are DFQATT and SNEGSKA (reference sequence). This CDR3 region has 17 residues. After removal of 0 bases from V and 4 bases from J, the junction contained 12 bases not matched to a gene.

The chain couples TRBV29-1 to TRBJ1-1; D is uncertain. Germline CDR1 reads SQVTM; CDR2 reads ANQGSEA. Trimming took off 4 bases at V and 4 bases at J, with 13 bases between the two ends. The CDR3 extends over 13 amino acids. CDR3 protein: CSVAPGFGTEAFF. CDR3 nucleotide sequence: TGCAGCGTTGCCCCGGGGTTTGGCACTGAAGCTTTCTTT.

The chain couples TRBV20-1 to TRBJ1-6; 7 positions agree with TRBD1. This CDR3 region has 15 residues. The V gene's germline CDR1 is DFQATT and CDR2 SNEGSKA (reference sequence). V was pared by 0 bases and J by 7 bases, with 6 bases of the junction left unmatched. Here the CDR3 reads CSARDRGQRNSPLHF. DNA for the CDR3: TGCAGTGCTAGAGATCGGGGACAGAGAAATTCACCCCTCCACTTT.

CDR3 sequence: CASSLGGGNSPLHF. In nucleotides, the CDR3 is TGTGCCAGCAGTCTCGGCGGGGGGAATTCACCCCTCCACTTT. J is TRBJ1-6 and V is TRBV6-2 or TRBV6-3; TRBD1 might be the D (5 bases). V was shortened by 5 bases and J by 7 bases, with 12 bases between the two germline ends. This CDR3 spans 14 amino acids. Per germline, CDR1 MNHEY and CDR2 SVGEGT.

The chain carries TRBV2 and TRBJ1-2; TRBD1 matches at 12 bases. There are 15 residues in the CDR3. Unmatched junction bases numbered 5, after V lost 4 bases and J lost 5 bases. Germline assignment: CDR1 SNHLY and CDR2 FYNNEI. CDR3 residues: CASSAGTGGGYGYTF. DNA for the CDR3: TGTGCCAGCAGTGCCGGGACAGGGGGCGGGTATGGCTACACCTTC.

The CDR3 sequence is CAWSYTGVYEKLFF. In DNA form, the CDR3 reads TGTGCCTGGAGTTATACAGGGGTGTATGAAAAACTGTTTTTT. V and J are TRBV30 and TRBJ1-4; 7 bases line up with TRBD1. Per the germline V gene, CDR1 is GTSNPN and CDR2 is SVGIG (reference sequence). This CDR3 region has 14 residues. V dropped 2 bases and J dropped 6; count of bases not matched to a gene: 6.

This clonotype is medium-sized within its sample. The rearrangement links TRBV7-2 to TRBJ1-2, with D maybe TRBD1 (6 bases). Trimming removed 1 base at V and 8 bases at J, with 14 bases between. The V gene's germline CDR1 is SGHTA and CDR2 FQGNSA. This CDR3 has 14 residues. CDR3 protein: CASSLGIQGTGYTF. The CDR3 DNA sequence: TGTGCCAGCAGCTTAGGTATCCAGGGGACGGGCTACACCTTC.

The sample holds a few counts of this clonotype. This chain uses TRBV6-2 or TRBV6-3 with TRBJ2-2; maybe TRBD2 (5 bases). The CDR3 loop spans 15 amino acids. The germline CDR1 and CDR2 sequences are MNHEY and SVGEGT. Trimming shortened V by 7 bases and J by 6 bases, and 18 bases separated the two germline ends. In nucleotides, the CDR3 is TGTGCCAGCACCCCCCCGGGAAGTAAGGCCGGGGAGCTGTTTTTT. This encodes CASTPPGSKAGELFF.

Only a few counts were recorded for this clonotype. This chain connects TRBV7-9 to TRBJ1-1; D unclear. Germline CDR1 SEHNR, CDR2 FQNEAQ (reference sequence). Trimming removed 3 bases at V and 0 bases at J, with 11 bases between. The CDR3 consists of 15 residues. CDR3 sequence reads: CASSFRANLNTEAFF. The CDR3 nucleotides read TGTGCCAGCAGCTTTCGGGCCAACCTGAACACTGAAGCTTTCTTT.